A single sample gave rise to the 10 T cell receptor beta chains below, sequenced in a study of blood T cell repertoires in COVID-19. TCRdb's table, derived via immunoSEQ multiplex PCR, lists solely in-frame clones and lacks some. The table includes some 360,000 clones, roughly 87% detected once. The sequencing input was peripheral blood. These receptors all come from a woman in her sixties with COVID-19, enrolled during active disease.

This chain uses TRBV7-9 with TRBJ2-1, with TRBD2 as a possible D gene (6 bases). The CDR3 loop spans 14 amino acids. V lost 3 bases, J lost 8 bases, and 14 bases lay in between. Germline assignment: CDR1 SEHNR and CDR2 FQNEAQ (reference sequence). The CDR3 nucleotides are TGTGCCAGCAGCTTGGGACTGATTAGCTATGAGCAGTTCTTC. It encodes CASSLGLISYEQFF.

The chain uses TRBV2 and TRBJ1-3; 9 bases are shared with TRBD1. Germline CDR1 reads SNHLY; CDR2 reads FYNNEI. The trim removed 6 bases at V and 4 bases at J, leaving 7 bases unmatched. The CDR3 runs to 15 residues. CDR3 protein: CASSGDRALGNTIYF. For the CDR3, the DNA is TGTGCCAGCAGCGGGGACAGGGCGTTGGGAAACACCATATATTTT.

The V gene is TRBV2, the J gene TRBJ1-6, with no clear D. V lost 5 bases to trimming and J lost 0 bases, with 11 bases between them. Germline V gene lookup returns CDR1 SNHLY and CDR2 FYNNEI. This CDR3 comprises 16 residues. CDR3 protein: CASSSSSGSYNSPLHF. The DNA of the CDR3 is TGTGCCAGCAGTTCTAGCTCGGGCTCCTATAATTCACCCCTCCACTTT.

J is TRBJ2-7 and V is TRBV18; D is ambiguous. The CDR3 is 13 amino acids. The germline V and J ends were trimmed by 4 bases and 7 bases, with 14 bases remaining between them. Per the germline V gene, CDR1 is KGHSH and CDR2 is LQKENI. The CDR3 nucleotides are TGTGCCAGCTCACTAGAGATTGGAGAGGAGCAGTACTTC. It yields the protein CASSLEIGEEQYF.

The rearrangement joins TRBV2 to TRBJ2-4; 12 nucleotides align to TRBD2. Germline assignment: CDR1 SNHLY and CDR2 FYNNEI. V gave up 5 bases and J gave up 8 bases; unmatched junction bases: 10. The CDR3 loop spans 16 amino acids. CDR3 in DNA: TGTGCCAGCAGTTCTCCTAGCGGGGGGGCGTGGGACATTCAGTACTTC. Translated: CASSSPSGGAWDIQYF.

This chain uses TRBV6-5 with TRBJ1-1, with 7 bases lining up with TRBD1. Germline trimming cut 4 bases from V and 8 bases from J; bases unmatched to any gene: 4. The germline V gene encodes CDR1 MNHEY and CDR2 SVGAGI. The CDR3 covers 12 residues. The DNA for the CDR3 is TGTGCCAGCAGTTTCCTGACAGGGGAAGCTTTCTTT. Its translation is CASSFLTGEAFF.

This sequence joins TRBV5-6 and TRBJ1-1, with unresolved D. The CDR3 loop spans 14 amino acids. Trimming left V 4 bases short and J 5 bases short, with 15 bases between. Germline V lookup: CDR1 SGHDT, CDR2 YYEEEE. CDR3 loop: CASSPRGGGTEAFF. In DNA, the CDR3 is TGTGCCAGCAGCCCCCGGGGTGGTGGTACTGAAGCTTTCTTT.

The rearrangement joins TRBV2 to TRBJ1-2; 9 nucleotides match TRBD1. CDR1 is SNHLY, CDR2 FYNNEI, per germline. J gave up 1 base and V 8 bases, and 17 bases lay outside the gene matches. There are 18 residues in the CDR3. CDR3 loop: CASRKDRGNLDRNYGYTF. The CDR3 nucleotides are TGTGCCAGCCGAAAGGACAGGGGCAACCTGGACCGTAACTATGGCTACACCTTC. Combining the CDR3 with reference TRBV2 and TRBJ1-2 gives the whole variable domain EPEVTQTPSHQVTQMGQEVILRCVPISNHLYFYWYRQILGQKVEFLVSFYNNEISEKSEIFDDQFSVERPDGSNFTLKIRSTKLEDSAMYFCASRKDRGNLDRNYGYTFGSGTRLTVV.

The chain combines TRBV19 with TRBJ1-1; 10 bases are shared with TRBD1. V shed 4 bases and J 1 base; nucleotides not matched to a gene: 3. This CDR3 is 15 amino acids long. Germline V CDR1 and CDR2: LNHDA, SQIVND (reference sequence). The CDR3 spells CASSNRDRGNTEAFF. DNA for the CDR3: TGTGCCAGTAGTAACAGGGACAGGGGGAACACTGAAGCTTTCTTT.

This chain joins TRBV5-1 and TRBJ1-1; D uncertain. With 2 bases removed from V and 1 base from J, the gap between germline ends came to 12 bases. The CDR3 sequence is 15 residues long. The germline V gene encodes CDR1 SGHRS and CDR2 YFSETQ. CDR3 nucleotide sequence: TGCGCCAGCAGCTTTAATGGCGGGGAGAACACTGAAGCTTTCTTT. Its protein product is CASSFNGGENTEAFF.